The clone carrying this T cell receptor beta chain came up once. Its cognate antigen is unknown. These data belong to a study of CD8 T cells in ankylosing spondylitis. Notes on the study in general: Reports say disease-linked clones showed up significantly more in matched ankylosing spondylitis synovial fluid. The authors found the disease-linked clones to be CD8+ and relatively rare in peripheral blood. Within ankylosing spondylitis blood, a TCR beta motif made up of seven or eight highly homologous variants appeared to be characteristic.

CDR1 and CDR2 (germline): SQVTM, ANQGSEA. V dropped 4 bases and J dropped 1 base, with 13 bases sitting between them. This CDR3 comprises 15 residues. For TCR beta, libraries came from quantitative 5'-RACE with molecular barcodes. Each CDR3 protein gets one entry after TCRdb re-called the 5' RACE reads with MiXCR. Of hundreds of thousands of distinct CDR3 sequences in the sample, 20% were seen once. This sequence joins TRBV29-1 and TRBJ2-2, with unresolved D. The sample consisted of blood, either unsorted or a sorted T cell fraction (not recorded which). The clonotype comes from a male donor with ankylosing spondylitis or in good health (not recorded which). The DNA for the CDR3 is TGCAGCGTTGTCCCAGCGAGTAGGAACACCGGGGAGCTGTTTTTT. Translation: CSVVPASRNTGELFF.